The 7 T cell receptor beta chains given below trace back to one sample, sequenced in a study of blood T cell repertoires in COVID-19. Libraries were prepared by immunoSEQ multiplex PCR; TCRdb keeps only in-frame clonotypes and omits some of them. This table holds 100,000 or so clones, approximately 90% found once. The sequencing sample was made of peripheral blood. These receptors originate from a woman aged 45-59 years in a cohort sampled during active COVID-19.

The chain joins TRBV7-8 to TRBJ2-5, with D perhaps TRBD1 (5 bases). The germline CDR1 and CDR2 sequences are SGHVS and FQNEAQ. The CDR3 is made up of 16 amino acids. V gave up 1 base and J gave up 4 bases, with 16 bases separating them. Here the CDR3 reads CASSLVSGPKGETQYF. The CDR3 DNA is TGTGCCAGCAGCTTAGTCTCAGGGCCCAAGGGAGAGACCCAGTACTTC.

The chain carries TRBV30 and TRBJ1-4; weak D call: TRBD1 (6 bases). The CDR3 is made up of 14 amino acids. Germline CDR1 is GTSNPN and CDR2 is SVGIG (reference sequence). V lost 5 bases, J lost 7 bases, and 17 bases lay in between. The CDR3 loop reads CAWCPGVSGEKLFF. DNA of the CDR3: TGTGCCTGGTGCCCAGGGGTGAGCGGTGAAAAACTGTTTTTT.

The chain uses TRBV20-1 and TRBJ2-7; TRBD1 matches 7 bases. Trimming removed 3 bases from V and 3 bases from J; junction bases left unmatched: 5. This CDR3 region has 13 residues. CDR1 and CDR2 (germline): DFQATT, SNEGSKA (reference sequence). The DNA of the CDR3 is TGCAGTGCTAGTGAGGGACAGATCTACGAGCAGTACTTC. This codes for CSASEGQIYEQYF.

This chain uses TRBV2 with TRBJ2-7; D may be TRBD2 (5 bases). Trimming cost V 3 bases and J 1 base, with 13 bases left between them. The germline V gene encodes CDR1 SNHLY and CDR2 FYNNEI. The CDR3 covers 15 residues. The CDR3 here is CASSEIEGGSYEQYF. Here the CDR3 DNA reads TGTGCCAGCAGTGAGATTGAGGGCGGGTCCTACGAGCAGTACTTC.

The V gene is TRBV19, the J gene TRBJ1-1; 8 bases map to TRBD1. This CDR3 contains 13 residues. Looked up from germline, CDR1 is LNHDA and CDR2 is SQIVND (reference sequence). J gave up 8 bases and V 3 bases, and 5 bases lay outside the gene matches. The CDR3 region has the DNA TGTGCCAGTAGTATCGACAGGGGTGAGGAAGCTTTCTTT. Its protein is CASSIDRGEEAFF.

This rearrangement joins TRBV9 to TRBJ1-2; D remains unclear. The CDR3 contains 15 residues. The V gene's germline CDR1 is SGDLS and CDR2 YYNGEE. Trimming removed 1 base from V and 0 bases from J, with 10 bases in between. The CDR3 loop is CASSVMSEPNYGYTF. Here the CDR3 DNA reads TGTGCCAGCAGCGTAATGTCTGAGCCTAACTATGGCTACACCTTC.

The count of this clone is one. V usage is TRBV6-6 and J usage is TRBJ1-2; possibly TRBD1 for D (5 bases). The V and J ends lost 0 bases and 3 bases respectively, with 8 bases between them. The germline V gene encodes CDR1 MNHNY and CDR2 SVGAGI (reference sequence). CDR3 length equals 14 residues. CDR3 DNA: TGTGCCAGCAGTTACTCGCGGGGCGACTATGGCTACACCTTC. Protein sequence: CASSYSRGDYGYTF.